Presented here are 24 T cell receptor beta chains from one specimen sequenced in a study of T cell responses to AZD1222 COVID-19 vaccine. The data were produced by immunoSEQ multiplex PCR, yet TCRdb's version contains in-frame clones alone and is incomplete. Of over 140,000 clones in the sample, about 91% were seen once. The input for sequencing was peripheral blood, taken 28 days after the second AZD1222 dose. The receptors originated from an adult who received the AZD1222 COVID-19 vaccine.

The chain recombines TRBV12-5 with TRBJ1-1; no definite D call. The CDR3 has 13 amino acids. Germline CDR1 LGHNT, CDR2 FRNRAP. The V end lost 1 base, the J end lost 0 bases, and 3 bases lay between the germline ends. CDR3 in amino acids: CASGLGVNTEAFF. The CDR3 DNA sequence: TGTGCTAGTGGTTTGGGCGTGAACACTGAAGCTTTCTTT. The whole variable domain, remainder taken from reference TRBV12-5 and TRBJ1-1, is DARVTQTPRHKVTEMGQEVTMRCQPILGHNTVFWYRQTMMQGLELLAYFRNRAPLDDSGMPKDRFSAEMPDATLATLKIQPSEPRDSAVYFCASGLGVNTEAFFGQGTRLTVV.

The CDR3 coding sequence is TGTGCCTGGAGTGCGGGCGGGAGTGGGTACGAGCAGTACTTC. Protein sequence: CAWSAGGSGYEQYF. V and J are TRBV30 and TRBJ2-7; 7 positions match TRBD2. The CDR3 is made up of 14 amino acids. V lost 1 base and J lost 4; bases outside the gene matches: 7. Germline values: CDR1 GTSNPN, CDR2 SVGIG (reference sequence).

V and J are TRBV28 and TRBJ2-5, with a possible D match to TRBD1 (6 bases). CDR1 is MDHEN, CDR2 SYDVKM, per germline. This CDR3 has 13 residues. Trimming removed 4 bases at V and 1 base at J, with 7 bases between. The CDR3 coding sequence is TGTGCCAGCAGTTCCAGGGGCCAAGAGACCCAGTACTTC. Amino acid sequence: CASSSRGQETQYF.

The rearrangement joins TRBV6-6 to TRBJ1-2; 7 bases agree with TRBD1. Germline CDR1 MNHNY, CDR2 SVGAGI (reference sequence). The CDR3 spans 15 residues. V trimming: 4 bases; J trimming: 6 bases; junction bases outside the gene matches: 11. The CDR3 protein is CASSLPPPGQDGYTF. CDR3 nucleotides: TGTGCCAGCAGTTTACCCCCCCCTGGACAGGATGGCTACACCTTC.

J is TRBJ1-2 and V is TRBV28; D gene ambiguous. Trimming shortened V by 3 bases and J by 2 bases, and 13 bases separated the two germline ends. The CDR3 contains 15 residues. Per germline, CDR1 MDHEN and CDR2 SYDVKM. The CDR3 DNA reads TGTGCCAGCAGTTTTTTGACGGGAATGAACTATGGCTACACCTTC. It codes for CASSFLTGMNYGYTF.

The rearrangement links TRBV7-9 to TRBJ2-2, with 7 nucleotides matching TRBD2. Germline assignment: CDR1 SEHNR and CDR2 FQNEAQ (reference sequence). V lost 5 bases, J lost 4 bases, and 7 bases stayed unmatched. CDR3 length: 15 residues. CDR3 DNA: TGTGCCAGCAGCCCCCGAGGGAGGGCCACCGGGGAGCTGTTTTTT. Translating gives CASSPRGRATGELFF. Based on the CDR3 plus reference TRBV7-9 and TRBJ2-2, the full variable domain is DTGVSQNPRHKITKRGQNVTFRCDPISEHNRLYWYRQTLGQGPEFLTYFQNEAQLEKSRLLSDRFSAERPKGSFSTLEIQRTEQGDSAMYLCASSPRGRATGELFFGEGSRLTVL.

The chain links TRBV7-2 to TRBJ1-2, with TRBD1 matching over 9 bases. V lost 5 bases and J lost 7; bases outside the gene matches: 11. The CDR3 has 15 residues. The V gene's germline CDR1 is SGHTA and CDR2 FQGNSA. CDR3 nucleotides: TGTGCCAGCAGCCACTCTTCAACAGGGGGCGCTGGCTACACCTTC. It encodes CASSHSSTGGAGYTF.

The chain has TRBV28 and TRBJ1-2, with TRBD1 matching over 7 bases. CDR1 and CDR2 from the germline V gene are MDHEN and SYDVKM. The CDR3 runs 15 residues. V lost 3 bases and J lost 2; bases outside the gene matches: 6. The chain's CDR3 is CASSLGDRVNYGYTF. CDR3 bases: TGTGCCAGCAGTTTGGGTGACAGGGTGAACTATGGCTACACCTTC.

This clone was found a few times. The chain employs TRBV21-1 and TRBJ1-6. TRBV21-1 is an annotated pseudogene. The CDR3 is 18 residues long. The chain's CDR3 is CASSANLRGGDYNSPLHF. DNA of the CDR3: TGTGCCAGCAGCGCCAATTTACGTGGGGGAGACTATAATTCACCCCTCCACTTT.

The chain couples TRBV19 to TRBJ2-2; D gene unclear. V gave up 6 bases and J gave up 5 bases, with 13 bases separating them. This CDR3 spans 14 amino acids. From germline, CDR1 is LNHDA and CDR2 SQIVND (reference sequence). The CDR3 protein is CASSPLTETGELFF. CDR3 DNA: TGTGCCAGTAGCCCTCTGACGGAGACCGGGGAGCTGTTTTTT.

The rearrangement uses TRBV30 and TRBJ1-2, with unresolved D. Germline CDR1 is GTSNPN and CDR2 is SVGIG (reference sequence). Between the trimmed V and J ends, which lost 7 bases and 8 bases, there was a span of 20 bases. This CDR3 has 13 residues. This CDR3 reads CASNPRNSRGYTF. CDR3 DNA sequence: TGTGCCTCAAACCCAAGGAATTCAAGGGGCTACACCTTC.

The V gene is TRBV6-5, the J gene TRBJ1-2, with TRBD1 matching 11 bases. This CDR3 has 15 residues. In germline, CDR1 is MNHEY, CDR2 SVGAGI. The trim removed 9 bases at V and 4 bases at J, leaving 10 bases unmatched. The DNA for the CDR3 is TGTGCCAGTGGACAGGGGGCATCTTATATCTATGGCTACACCTTC. Residues: CASGQGASYIYGYTF.

The chain recombines TRBV2 with TRBJ1-4; 9 bases are shared with TRBD1. V gave up 8 bases and J gave up 7 bases; unmatched junction bases: 5. CDR1 is SNHLY, CDR2 FYNNEI, per germline. The CDR3 extends over 13 amino acids. The chain's CDR3 is CASGRDRAEKLFF. CDR3 coding DNA: TGTGCCAGCGGCCGGGACAGGGCTGAAAAACTGTTTTTT.

The genes are TRBV9 and TRBJ2-7, with TRBD1 identical over 8 bases. J lost 3 bases, V lost 4 bases, and 6 bases had no gene match. Germline assignment: CDR1 SGDLS and CDR2 YYNGEE. There are 14 residues in the CDR3. CDR3: CASSIRQGNYEQYF. The CDR3 nucleotides read TGTGCCAGCAGCATTCGACAGGGGAACTACGAGCAGTACTTC.

This clone was seen a few times. The chain recombines TRBV28 with TRBJ2-5; D possibly corresponds to TRBD2 (5 bases). This CDR3 comprises 16 residues. Germline V gene sequence: CDR1 MDHEN, CDR2 SYDVKM. The germline V and J ends were trimmed by 1 base and 2 bases, with 14 bases remaining between them. The CDR3 coding sequence is TGTGCCAGCAGTTTATACTCGGGGATAGGGCAAGAGACCCAGTACTTC. Translation gives CASSLYSGIGQETQYF.

The J gene is TRBJ2-3, the V gene TRBV18, with unresolved D. The V gene's germline CDR1 is KGHSH and CDR2 LQKENI. With 6 bases removed from V and 6 bases from J, the gap between germline ends came to 16 bases. The CDR3 is made up of 14 amino acids. The chain's CDR3 is CASSPTPTGDTQYF. DNA for the CDR3: TGTGCCAGCTCCCCGACACCAACGGGCGATACGCAGTATTTT.

This rearrangement joins TRBV24-1 to TRBJ1-6; tentative D call: TRBD1 (6 bases). The CDR3 consists of 13 residues. Germline-derived CDR1 and CDR2 are KGHDR and SFDVKD. V gave up 7 bases and J gave up 6 bases, with 9 bases separating them. The CDR3 region is CATRQGGNSPLHF. DNA of the CDR3: TGTGCCACCAGACAGGGTGGTAATTCACCCCTCCACTTT.

CDR3 protein: CASSEDEGPYEQYF. The CDR3 DNA sequence: TGTGCCAGCAGTGAAGATGAAGGGCCCTACGAGCAGTACTTC. The chain joins TRBV2 to TRBJ2-7; unclear D gene. The germline V gene has CDR1 SNHLY and CDR2 FYNNEI. The CDR3 sequence is 14 residues long. The V end was cut by 1 base, the J end by 2 bases, with 9 bases between.

On this clone: This CDR3 is also generated by other DNA sequences in the sample. The chain joins TRBV28 to TRBJ1-1; D gene uncertain. CDR1 MDHEN and CDR2 SYDVKM come from the germline V gene. V lost 2 bases, J lost 0 bases, and 1 base lay in between. This CDR3 is 12 amino acids long. This chain's CDR3 is CASSLLNTEAFF. For the CDR3, the DNA is TGTGCCAGCAGTTTACTGAACACTGAAGCTTTCTTT.

The V gene is TRBV12-3 or TRBV12-4, the J gene TRBJ2-7, with D unresolved. Trimming removed 2 bases from V and 6 bases from J, with 11 bases in between. The CDR3 runs to 13 residues. The CDR3 here is CASSLTDSVEQYF. CDR3 bases: TGTGCCAGCAGTTTAACCGACTCGGTCGAGCAGTACTTC.

The chain combines TRBV2 with TRBJ1-2; D unresolved. This CDR3 spans 13 amino acids. Looked up from germline, CDR1 is SNHLY and CDR2 is FYNNEI. The ends were cut back, 5 bases at V and 5 bases at J, with 12 bases in the middle. In DNA form, the CDR3 reads TGTGCCAGCAGTACATCGGACTATTATGGCTACACCTTC. It yields the protein CASSTSDYYGYTF.

The rearrangement uses TRBV2 and TRBJ1-2; weak D call: TRBD1 (6 bases). This CDR3 region has 15 residues. Trimming pared 7 bases from V and 5 bases from J, leaving 20 bases between. Germline V gene data show CDR1 as SNHLY and CDR2 as FYNNEI. The CDR3 DNA sequence: TGTGCCAGCACGCCAGGGGCCACAGCTACTTATGGCTACACCTTC. Translating it yields CASTPGATATYGYTF.

This rearrangement joins TRBV19 to TRBJ1-5, with 7 nucleotides matching TRBD1. Germline V lookup: CDR1 LNHDA, CDR2 SQIVND (reference sequence). The ends lost 3 bases at V and 7 bases at J; junction bases unmatched: 6. The CDR3 has 14 residues. CDR3 sequence (DNA): TGTGCCAGTAGTATTCTGACAGGGAGCCAGCCCCAGCATTTT. It specifies CASSILTGSQPQHF.

The chain links TRBV19 to TRBJ1-2, with 7 bases lining up with TRBD1. Losses at the gene ends were 7 bases for V and 5 bases for J; bases not matched to a gene: 7. The CDR3 has 13 residues. Looked up from germline, CDR1 is LNHDA and CDR2 is SQIVND (reference sequence). CDR3 region: CASTRDRSYGYTF. In DNA form, the CDR3 reads TGTGCCAGTACCCGGGACAGATCTTATGGCTACACCTTC.